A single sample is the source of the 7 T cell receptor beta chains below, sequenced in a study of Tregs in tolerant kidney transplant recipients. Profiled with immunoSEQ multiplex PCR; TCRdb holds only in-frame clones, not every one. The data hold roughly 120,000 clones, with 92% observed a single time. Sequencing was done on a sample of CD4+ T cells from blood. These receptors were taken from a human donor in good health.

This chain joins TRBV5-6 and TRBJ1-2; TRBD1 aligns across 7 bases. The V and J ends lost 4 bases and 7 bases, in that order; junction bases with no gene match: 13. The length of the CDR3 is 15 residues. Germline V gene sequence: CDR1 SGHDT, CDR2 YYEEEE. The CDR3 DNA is TGTGCCAGCAGCCTGAAGACAGGGAGATACGGTGGCTACACCTTC. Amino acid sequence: CASSLKTGRYGGYTF.

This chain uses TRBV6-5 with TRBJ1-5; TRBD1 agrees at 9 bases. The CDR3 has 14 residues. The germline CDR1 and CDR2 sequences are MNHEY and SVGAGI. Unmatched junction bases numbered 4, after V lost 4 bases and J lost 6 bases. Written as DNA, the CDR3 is TGTGCCAGCAGTTGGGACAGGGACGGTCAGCCCCAGCATTTT. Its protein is CASSWDRDGQPQHF.

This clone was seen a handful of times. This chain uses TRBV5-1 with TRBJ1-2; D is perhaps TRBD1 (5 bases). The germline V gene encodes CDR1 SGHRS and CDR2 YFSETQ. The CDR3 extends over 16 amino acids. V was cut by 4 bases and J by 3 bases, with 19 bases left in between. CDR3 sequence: CASSRGPTTLDYGYTF. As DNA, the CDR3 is TGCGCCAGCAGCCGGGGACCGACGACCTTAGACTATGGCTACACCTTC.

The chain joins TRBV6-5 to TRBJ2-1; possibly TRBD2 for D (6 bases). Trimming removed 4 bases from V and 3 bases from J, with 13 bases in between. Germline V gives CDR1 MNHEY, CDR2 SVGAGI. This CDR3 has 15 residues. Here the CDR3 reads CASSSGGPLYNEQFF. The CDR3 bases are TGTGCCAGCAGTTCCGGGGGACCCCTCTACAATGAGCAGTTCTTC.

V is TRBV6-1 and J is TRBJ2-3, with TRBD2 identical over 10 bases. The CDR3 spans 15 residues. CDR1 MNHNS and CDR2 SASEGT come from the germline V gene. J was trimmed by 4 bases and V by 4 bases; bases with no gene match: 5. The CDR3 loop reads CASSVSGGVADTQYF. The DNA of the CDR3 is TGTGCCAGCAGTGTAAGCGGGGGGGTCGCAGATACGCAGTATTTT.

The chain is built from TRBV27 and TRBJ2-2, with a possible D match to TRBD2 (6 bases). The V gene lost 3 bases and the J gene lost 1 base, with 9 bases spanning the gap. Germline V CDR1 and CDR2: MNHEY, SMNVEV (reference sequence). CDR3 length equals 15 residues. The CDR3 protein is CASSFGGLNTGELFF. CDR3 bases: TGTGCCAGCAGTTTCGGAGGGTTGAACACCGGGGAGCTGTTTTTT.

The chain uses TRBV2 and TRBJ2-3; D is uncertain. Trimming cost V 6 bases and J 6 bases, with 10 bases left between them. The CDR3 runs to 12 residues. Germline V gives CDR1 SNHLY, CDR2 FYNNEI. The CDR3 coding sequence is TGTGCCAGCAGCGAGCGTCGGGATACGCAGTATTTT. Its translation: CASSERRDTQYF.